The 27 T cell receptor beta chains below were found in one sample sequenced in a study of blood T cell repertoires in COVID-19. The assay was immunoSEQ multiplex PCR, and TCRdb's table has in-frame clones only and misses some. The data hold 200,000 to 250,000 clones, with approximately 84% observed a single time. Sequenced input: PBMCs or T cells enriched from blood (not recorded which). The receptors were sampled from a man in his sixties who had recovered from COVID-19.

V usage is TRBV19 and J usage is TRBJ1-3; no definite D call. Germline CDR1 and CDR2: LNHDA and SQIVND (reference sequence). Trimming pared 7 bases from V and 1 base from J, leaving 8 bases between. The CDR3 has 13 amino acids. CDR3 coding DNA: TGTGCCAGTACCCCCTTTTCTGGAAACACCATATATTTT. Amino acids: CASTPFSGNTIYF.

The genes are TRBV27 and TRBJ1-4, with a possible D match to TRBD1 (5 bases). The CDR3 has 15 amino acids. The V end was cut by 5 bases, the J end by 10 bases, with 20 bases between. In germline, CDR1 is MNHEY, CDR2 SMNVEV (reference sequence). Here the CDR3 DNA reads TGTGCCAGCAGTGCCCTACAGGCCCAAGGCGGAAAACTGTTTTTT. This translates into CASSALQAQGGKLFF.

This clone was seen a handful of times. This CDR3 reads CASSVTDQEGEKLFF. Written as DNA, the CDR3 is TGTGCCAGTAGTGTCACCGACCAGGAGGGAGAAAAACTGTTTTTT. J is TRBJ1-4 and V is TRBV19; D not certain. Germline values: CDR1 LNHDA, CDR2 SQIVND (reference sequence). This CDR3 spans 15 amino acids. V shed 5 bases and J shed 8 bases, with 18 bases lying between them.

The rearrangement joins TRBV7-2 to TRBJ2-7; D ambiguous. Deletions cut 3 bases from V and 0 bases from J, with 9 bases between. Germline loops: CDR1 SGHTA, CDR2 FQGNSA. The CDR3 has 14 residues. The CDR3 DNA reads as TGTGCCAGCAGCTTTAACTCCGTCTCCTACGAGCAGTACTTC. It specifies CASSFNSVSYEQYF.

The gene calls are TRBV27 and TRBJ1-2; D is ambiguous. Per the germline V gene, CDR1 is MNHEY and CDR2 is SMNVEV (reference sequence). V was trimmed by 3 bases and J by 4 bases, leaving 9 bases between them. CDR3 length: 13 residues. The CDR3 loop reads CASSFRGGYGYTF. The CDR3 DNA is TGTGCCAGCAGTTTTCGCGGAGGCTATGGCTACACCTTC.

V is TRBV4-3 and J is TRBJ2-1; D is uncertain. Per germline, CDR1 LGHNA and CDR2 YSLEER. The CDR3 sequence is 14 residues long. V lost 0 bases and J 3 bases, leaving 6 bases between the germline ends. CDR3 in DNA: TGCGCCAGCAGCCAAGATAACGGCTACAATGAGCAGTTCTTC. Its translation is CASSQDNGYNEQFF.

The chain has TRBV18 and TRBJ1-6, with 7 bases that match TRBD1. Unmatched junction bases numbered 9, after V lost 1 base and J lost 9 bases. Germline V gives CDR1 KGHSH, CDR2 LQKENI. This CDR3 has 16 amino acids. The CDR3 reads CASSPLTGERSSPLHF. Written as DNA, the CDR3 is TGTGCCAGCTCACCACTAACAGGGGAGAGGAGTTCACCCCTCCACTTT.

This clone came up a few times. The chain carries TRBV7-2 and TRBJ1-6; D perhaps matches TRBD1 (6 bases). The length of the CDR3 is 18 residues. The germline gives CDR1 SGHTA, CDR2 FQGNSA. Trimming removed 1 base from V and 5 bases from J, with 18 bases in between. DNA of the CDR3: TGTGCCAGCAGCTTAGGATTAATGGGCAGGGGCGATAATTCACCCCTCCACTTT. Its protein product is CASSLGLMGRGDNSPLHF.

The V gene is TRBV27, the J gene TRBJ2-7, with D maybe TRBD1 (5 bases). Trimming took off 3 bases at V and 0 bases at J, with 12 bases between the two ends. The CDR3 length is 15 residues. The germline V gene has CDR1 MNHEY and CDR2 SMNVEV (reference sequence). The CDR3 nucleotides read TGTGCCAGCAGTTTGGGTCGACAGAGCTCCTACGAGCAGTACTTC. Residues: CASSLGRQSSYEQYF.

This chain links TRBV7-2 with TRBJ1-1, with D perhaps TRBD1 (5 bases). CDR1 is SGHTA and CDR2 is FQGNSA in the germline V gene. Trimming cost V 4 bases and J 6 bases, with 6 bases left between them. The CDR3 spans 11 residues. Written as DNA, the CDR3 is TGTGCCAGCAGCTCAGGGCCTGAAGCTTTCTTT. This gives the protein CASSSGPEAFF.

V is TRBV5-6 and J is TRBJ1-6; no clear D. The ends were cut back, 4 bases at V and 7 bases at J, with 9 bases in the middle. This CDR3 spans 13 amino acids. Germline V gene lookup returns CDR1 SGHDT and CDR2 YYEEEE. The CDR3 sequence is CASSGDANSPLHF. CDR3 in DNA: TGTGCCAGCAGCGGAGACGCCAATTCACCCCTCCACTTT.

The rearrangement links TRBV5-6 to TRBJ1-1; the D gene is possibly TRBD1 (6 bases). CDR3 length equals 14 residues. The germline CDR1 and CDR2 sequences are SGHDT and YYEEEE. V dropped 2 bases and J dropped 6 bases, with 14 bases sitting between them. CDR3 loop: CASSFDRLWPEAFF. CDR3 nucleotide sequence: TGTGCCAGCAGCTTTGACAGGCTATGGCCTGAAGCTTTCTTT.

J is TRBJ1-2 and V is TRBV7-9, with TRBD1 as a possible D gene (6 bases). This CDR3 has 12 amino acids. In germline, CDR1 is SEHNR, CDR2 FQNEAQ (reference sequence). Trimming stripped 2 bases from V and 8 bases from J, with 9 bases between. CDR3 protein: CASSLSGGGYTF. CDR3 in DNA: TGTGCCAGCAGCTTATCGGGGGGCGGCTACACCTTC.

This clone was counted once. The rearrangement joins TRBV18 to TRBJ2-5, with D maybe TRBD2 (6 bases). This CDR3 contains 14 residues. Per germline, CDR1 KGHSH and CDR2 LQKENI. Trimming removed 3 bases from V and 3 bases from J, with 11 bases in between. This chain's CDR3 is CASSPRGTEETQYF. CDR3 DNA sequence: TGTGCCAGCTCACCTCGGGGGACGGAAGAGACCCAGTACTTC.

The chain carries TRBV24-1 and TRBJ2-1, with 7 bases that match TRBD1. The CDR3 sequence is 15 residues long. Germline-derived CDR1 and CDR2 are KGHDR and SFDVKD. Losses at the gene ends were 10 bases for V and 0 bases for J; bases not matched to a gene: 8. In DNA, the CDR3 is TGTGCCACGAATGACAGGGAAGGCTCCTACAATGAGCAGTTCTTC. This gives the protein CATNDREGSYNEQFF.

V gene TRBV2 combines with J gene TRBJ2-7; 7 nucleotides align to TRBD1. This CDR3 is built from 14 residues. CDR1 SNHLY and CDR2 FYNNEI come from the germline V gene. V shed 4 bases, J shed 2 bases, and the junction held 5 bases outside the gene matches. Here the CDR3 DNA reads TGTGCCAGCAGTGGCATGGGACAGACCTACGAGCAGTACTTC. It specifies CASSGMGQTYEQYF.

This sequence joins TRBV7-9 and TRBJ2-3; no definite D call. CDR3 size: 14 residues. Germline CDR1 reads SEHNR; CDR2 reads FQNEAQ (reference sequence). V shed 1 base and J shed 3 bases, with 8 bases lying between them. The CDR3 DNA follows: TGTGCCAGCAGCTTAGTTCTGACAACAGATACGCAGTATTTT. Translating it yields CASSLVLTTDTQYF.

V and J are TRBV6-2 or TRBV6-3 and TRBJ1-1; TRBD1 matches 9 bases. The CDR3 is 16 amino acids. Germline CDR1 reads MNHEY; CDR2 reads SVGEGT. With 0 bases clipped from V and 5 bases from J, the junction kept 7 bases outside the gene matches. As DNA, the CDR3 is TGTGCCAGCAGTTACTCCCGACAGGGGGTAGGGACTGAAGCTTTCTTT. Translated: CASSYSRQGVGTEAFF.

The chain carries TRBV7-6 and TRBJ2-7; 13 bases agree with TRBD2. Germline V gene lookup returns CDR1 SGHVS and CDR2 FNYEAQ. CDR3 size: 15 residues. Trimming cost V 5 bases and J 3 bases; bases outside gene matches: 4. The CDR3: CASSPGTSGVYEQYF. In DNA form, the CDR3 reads TGTGCCAGCAGCCCCGGGACTAGCGGGGTCTACGAGCAGTACTTC.

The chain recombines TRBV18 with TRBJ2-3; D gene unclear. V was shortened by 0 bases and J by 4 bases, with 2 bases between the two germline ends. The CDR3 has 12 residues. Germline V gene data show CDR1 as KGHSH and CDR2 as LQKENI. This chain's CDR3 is CASSPPSDTQYF. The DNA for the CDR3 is TGTGCCAGCTCACCACCCTCAGATACGCAGTATTTT.

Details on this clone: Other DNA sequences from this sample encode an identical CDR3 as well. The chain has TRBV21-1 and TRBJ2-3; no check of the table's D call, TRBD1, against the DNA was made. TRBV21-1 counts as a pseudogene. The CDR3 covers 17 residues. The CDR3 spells CASSKREGQGLGDTQYF. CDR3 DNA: TGTGCCAGCAGCAAGAGGGAGGGACAGGGGCTCGGAGATACGCAGTATTTT.

CDR3 residues: CASRPALGGTYEQYF. The CDR3 region has the DNA TGTGCCAGCAGACCAGCCCTGGGGGGGACCTACGAGCAGTACTTC. The chain uses TRBV7-2 and TRBJ2-7, with 7 nucleotides matching TRBD2. There are 15 residues in the CDR3. V lost 6 bases to trimming and J lost 2 bases; unmatched junction nucleotides: 10. Germline CDR1 SGHTA, CDR2 FQGNSA.

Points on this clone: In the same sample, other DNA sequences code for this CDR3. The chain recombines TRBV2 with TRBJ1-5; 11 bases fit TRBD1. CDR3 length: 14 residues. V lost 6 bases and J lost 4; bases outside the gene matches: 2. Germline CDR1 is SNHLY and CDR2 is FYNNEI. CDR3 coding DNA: TGTGCCAGCAGGGGACAGGGGGGGAATCAGCCCCAGCATTTT. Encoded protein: CASRGQGGNQPQHF.

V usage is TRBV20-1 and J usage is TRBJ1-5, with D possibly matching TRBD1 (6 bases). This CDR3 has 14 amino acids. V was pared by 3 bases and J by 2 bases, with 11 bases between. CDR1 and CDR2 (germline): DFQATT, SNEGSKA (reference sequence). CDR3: CSASRGAGNQPQHF. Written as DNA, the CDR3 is TGCAGTGCTAGTCGGGGGGCTGGCAATCAGCCCCAGCATTTT.

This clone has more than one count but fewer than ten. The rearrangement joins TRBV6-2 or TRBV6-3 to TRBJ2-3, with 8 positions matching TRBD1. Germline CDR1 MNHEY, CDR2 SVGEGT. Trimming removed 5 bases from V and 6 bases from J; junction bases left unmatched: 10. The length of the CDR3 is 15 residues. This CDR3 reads CASSRDRSGGDTQYF. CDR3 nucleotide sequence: TGTGCCAGCAGTCGGGACAGGTCAGGTGGGGATACGCAGTATTTT.

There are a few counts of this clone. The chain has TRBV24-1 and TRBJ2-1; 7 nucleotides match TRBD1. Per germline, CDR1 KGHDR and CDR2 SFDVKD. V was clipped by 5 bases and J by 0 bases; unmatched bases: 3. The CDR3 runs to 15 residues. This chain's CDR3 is CATSARTGSYNEQFF. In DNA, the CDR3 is TGTGCCACCAGTGCCAGGACAGGCTCCTACAATGAGCAGTTCTTC.

CDR3 region: CASSLATGAPYEQYF. In DNA form, the CDR3 reads TGTGCCAGCAGCTTAGCTACAGGTGCTCCCTACGAGCAGTACTTC. V usage is TRBV7-9 and J usage is TRBJ2-7, with D tentatively TRBD1 (5 bases). Germline loops: CDR1 SEHNR, CDR2 FQNEAQ (reference sequence). V dropped 0 bases and J dropped 2 bases, with 11 bases sitting between them. The CDR3 contains 15 residues. The full variable domain, completed using reference TRBV7-9 and TRBJ2-7, is DTGVSQNPRHKITKRGQNVTFRCDPISEHNRLYWYRQTLGQGPEFLTYFQNEAQLEKSRLLSDRFSAERPKGSFSTLEIQRTEQGDSAMYLCASSLATGAPYEQYFGPGTRLTVT.